These 20 T cell receptor beta chains came from one sample sequenced in a study of blood T cells in healthy people across ages. Alongside a J-beta primer mix, a sample-barcoded 5' primer served in a second PCR lasting about 6 to 12 cycles. One entry per CDR3 protein, called by TCRdb with MiXCR from the 5' RACE reads. The repertoire holds about a million distinct CDR3 sequences, with around two fifths as singletons. The sequenced sample consisted of blood. The receptors come from a man between 18 and 29 years old in good health.

The chain joins TRBV13 to TRBJ1-1, with 11 bases matching TRBD1. V lost 6 bases, J lost 11 bases, and 11 bases stayed unmatched. There are 14 residues in the CDR3. Germline values: CDR1 PRHDT, CDR2 FYEKMQ (reference sequence). The CDR3 nucleotides are TGTGCCAGCAGGCGGACAGGGGGCTCCCTGAGGGCTTTCTTT. This gives the protein CASRRTGGSLRAFF.

The rearrangement links TRBV10-3 to TRBJ1-4; D is possibly TRBD1 (5 bases). V was cut by 6 bases and J by 3 bases, with 11 bases left in between. From germline, CDR1 is ENHRY and CDR2 SYGVKD. This CDR3 region has 14 residues. DNA of the CDR3: TGTGCCATCAGCCCTACGGGACCTAATGAAAAACTGTTTTTT. Translated, it gives CAISPTGPNEKLFF.

This clonotype was seen a handful of times. The rearrangement uses TRBV5-5 and TRBJ2-6; D is uncertain. Germline CDR1 is SGHKS and CDR2 is YYEKEE (reference sequence). This CDR3 has 20 amino acids. V was shortened by 1 base and J by 0 bases, with 20 bases between the two germline ends. This chain's CDR3 is CASSLIQARSSHSGANVLTF. The DNA of the CDR3 is TGTGCCAGCAGCTTGATCCAGGCCCGTTCTTCTCACTCTGGGGCCAACGTCCTGACTTTC. The full variable domain, its missing parts supplied by reference TRBV5-5 and TRBJ2-6, is DAGVTQSPTHLIKTRGQQVTLRCSPISGHKSVSWYQQVLGQGPQFIFQYYEKEERGRGNFPDRFSARQFPNYSSELNVNALLLGDSALYLCASSLIQARSSHSGANVLTFGAGSRLTVL.

This clonotype was seen only a few times. The gene calls are TRBV12-3 or TRBV12-4 and TRBJ1-2; no definite D call. V was trimmed by 3 bases and J by 6 bases, leaving 11 bases between them. This CDR3 has 13 amino acids. The CDR3 bases are TGTGCCAGCAGTTTTTCGGCGGGGAATGGCTACACCTTC. Translated: CASSFSAGNGYTF.

The chain joins TRBV2 to TRBJ2-7, with a weak D call TRBD1 (5 bases). The DNA end is a closer match to TRBJ2-5, so the J assignment may be wrong. CDR3 size: 12 residues. CDR1 is SNHLY, CDR2 FYNNEI, per germline. The CDR3 coding sequence is TGTGCCACCCAGGGCTACCAAGAGACCCAGTACTTC. Protein sequence: CATQGYQETQYF.

This clonotype was seen a few times. This chain links TRBV7-9 with TRBJ2-1; 7 positions agree with TRBD1. Per the germline V gene, CDR1 is SEHNR and CDR2 is FQNEAQ (reference sequence). CDR3 length: 16 amino acids. V was clipped by 4 bases and J by 0 bases; unmatched bases: 6. The CDR3 DNA is TGTGCCAGCAGCTCGGGACAGTTGAGCTCCTACAATGAGCAGTTCTTC. Protein: CASSSGQLSSYNEQFF.

The chain links TRBV4-1 to TRBJ2-3, with TRBD2 as a possible D gene (5 bases). Germline values: CDR1 MGHRA, CDR2 YSYEKL. The CDR3 length is 14 residues. With 1 base removed from V and 4 bases from J, the gap between germline ends came to 9 bases. CDR3 residues: CASSQVLASDTQYF. The CDR3 DNA reads TGCGCCAGCAGCCAAGTTTTAGCGTCAGATACGCAGTATTTT.

The rearrangement joins TRBV5-5 to TRBJ1-1; D not certain. Looked up from germline, CDR1 is SGHKS and CDR2 is YYEKEE (reference sequence). V lost 3 bases, J lost 0 bases, and 12 bases lay in between. This CDR3 has 15 amino acids. The CDR3 region is CASSSTTEMNTEAFF. The CDR3 DNA is TGTGCCAGCAGCTCCACGACGGAGATGAACACTGAAGCTTTCTTT.

This clonotype was seen a few times. The rearrangement links TRBV2 to TRBJ1-5; D ambiguous. The germline gives CDR1 SNHLY, CDR2 FYNNEI. The V and J ends lost 6 bases and 0 bases respectively, with 9 bases between them. The CDR3 spans 14 residues. In DNA, the CDR3 is TGTGCCAGCAGGTCCGGTATTAGCAATCAGCCCCAGCATTTT. Its protein is CASRSGISNQPQHF.

This clonotype has more than one count but fewer than ten. The CDR3 loop reads CASSRSFSGGAEDTQYF. The CDR3 coding sequence is TGTGCCAGCAGCCGCAGTTTTAGCGGGGGGGCGGAAGATACGCAGTATTTT. V usage is TRBV3-1 and J usage is TRBJ2-3; TRBD2 matches 11 bases. With V trimmed by 4 bases and J by 5 bases, 11 bases remained unmatched. Germline V gene sequence: CDR1 LGHDT, CDR2 YNNKEL (reference sequence). The CDR3 loop spans 17 amino acids.

This chain connects TRBV6-2 or TRBV6-3 to TRBJ2-7; no reliable D call. V gave up 1 base and J gave up 1 base, with 14 bases separating them. The germline V gene has CDR1 MNHEY and CDR2 SVGEGT. This CDR3 contains 16 residues. This chain's CDR3 is CASSYLSPATSYEQYF. As DNA, the CDR3 is TGTGCCAGCAGTTACTTGTCTCCAGCGACGTCCTACGAGCAGTACTTC.

The chain joins TRBV30 to TRBJ2-1, with D perhaps matching TRBD2 (5 bases). The germline V gene encodes CDR1 GTSNPN and CDR2 SVGIG (reference sequence). Trimming took 2 bases from V and 3 from J, leaving 5 bases between them. The CDR3 is 12 amino acids. The CDR3 here is CAWSRGYNEQFF. The DNA of the CDR3 is TGTGCCTGGAGTCGGGGCTACAATGAGCAGTTCTTC.

This clonotype turned up a few times. J is TRBJ2-1 and V is TRBV20-1, with 7 bases matching TRBD1. This CDR3 has 16 residues. The V segment lost 0 bases and the J segment 0 bases; nucleotides outside the gene matches: 5. CDR1 and CDR2 from the germline V gene are DFQATT and SNEGSKA (reference sequence). CDR3 amino acids: CSARDRGQSSYNEQFF. In DNA form, the CDR3 reads TGCAGTGCTAGAGATCGGGGACAGAGCTCCTACAATGAGCAGTTCTTC.

The chain combines TRBV9 with TRBJ1-2; 7 nucleotides align to TRBD1. V lost 1 base to trimming and J lost 3 bases; unmatched junction nucleotides: 12. Germline V CDR1 and CDR2: SGDLS, YYNGEE. This CDR3 spans 17 amino acids. The CDR3 loop is CASSVWDSRSKHYGYTF. The CDR3 nucleotides are TGTGCCAGCAGCGTATGGGACAGCCGAAGTAAACACTATGGCTACACCTTC.

The rearrangement joins TRBV5-1 to TRBJ2-3; D tentatively fits TRBD1 or TRBD2 (5 bases each). CDR1 SGHRS and CDR2 YFSETQ come from the germline V gene. The CDR3 has 13 residues. V lost 4 bases and J 5 bases, leaving 11 bases between the germline ends. This chain's CDR3 is CASSKGPGDTQYF. CDR3 in DNA: TGCGCCAGCAGCAAGGGACCGGGAGATACGCAGTATTTT.

The V call is TRBV20-1, the J call TRBJ1-4, with 9 positions matching TRBD1. Germline CDR1 and CDR2: DFQATT and SNEGSKA (reference sequence). V was pared by 6 bases and J by 12 bases, with 11 bases of the junction left unmatched. The CDR3 spans 13 residues. CDR3 sequence: CSAPGTGFEQLFF. The CDR3 DNA reads as TGCAGTGCACCCGGGACAGGGTTCGAACAACTGTTTTTT.

V usage is TRBV19 and J usage is TRBJ1-2, with D hard to call. Trimming shortened V by 6 bases and J by 4 bases, and 9 bases separated the two germline ends. The germline V gene has CDR1 LNHDA and CDR2 SQIVND (reference sequence). The length of the CDR3 is 12 residues. CDR3 protein: CASREVTYGYTF. The CDR3 DNA sequence: TGTGCCAGTAGGGAGGTTACCTATGGCTACACCTTC.

About this clonotype itself: A read error may produce the germline difference seen at one junction end. The chain has TRBV3-1 and TRBJ2-3; D assignment may be TRBD1 or TRBD2 (6 bases each). The CDR3 length is 16 residues. Germline CDR1 and CDR2: LGHDT and YNNKEL (reference sequence). The chain's CDR3 is CASSPGGTQSTDAQYF. For the CDR3, the DNA is TGTGCCAGCAGTCCCGGAGGGACACAAAGCACAGATGCGCAGTATTTT.

The rearrangement links TRBV5-5 to TRBJ2-1; D gene uncertain. Between the trimmed V and J ends, which lost 0 bases and 7 bases, there was a span of 23 bases. CDR1 SGHKS and CDR2 YYEKEE come from the germline V gene (reference sequence). The CDR3 extends over 18 amino acids. CDR3 sequence: CASSLEVLGFSSGNEQFF. The CDR3 DNA sequence: TGTGCCAGCAGCTTGGAGGTTTTAGGGTTTAGTAGTGGGAATGAGCAGTTCTTC. The full variable domain, with the rest looked up from reference TRBV5-5 and TRBJ2-1, is DAGVTQSPTHLIKTRGQQVTLRCSPISGHKSVSWYQQVLGQGPQFIFQYYEKEERGRGNFPDRFSARQFPNYSSELNVNALLLGDSALYLCASSLEVLGFSSGNEQFFGPGTRLTVL.

The V and J genes are TRBV10-3 and TRBJ1-1; 11 bases align to TRBD1. Germline assignment: CDR1 ENHRY and CDR2 SYGVKD. V was pared by 3 bases and J by 2 bases, with 11 bases of the junction left unmatched. The length of the CDR3 is 18 residues. CDR3 sequence reads: CAISDGIFGQGANTEAFF. Written as DNA, the CDR3 is TGTGCCATCAGTGACGGGATTTTTGGACAGGGGGCTAACACTGAAGCTTTCTTT.